This TCR beta chain was observed in a study of T cells in Graves' hyperthyroidism and ophthalmopathy. Across the whole study: Initial diagnosis, before any treatment, was when peripheral blood was collected. The study's findings and limits: Prediction of ophthalmopathy progression came a median approximately 6.6 months pre-onset. In the blood, most expanded thyroid clonotypes above 0.001 appeared as well.

Subjects aged 18 to 65 presented with newly diagnosed hyperthyroidism of less than 2 months' duration. This clonotype was recorded many times. Its cognate antigen is unknown. Amplified TCR beta CDR3 regions derived from RNA transcripts. When the TCR CDR3 underwent first-round RT-PCR, the HTBI primer set was used. A single record per CDR3 protein comes from TCRdb applying MiXCR to the multiplex PCR reads. The top ten clones hold approximately 30% of a sample with about 280,000 distinct CDR3 sequences, 25% of them seen once. The V gene's germline CDR1 is SGHVS and CDR2 FQNEAQ. Unmatched junction bases numbered 4, after V lost 1 base and J lost 7 bases. There are 15 residues in the CDR3.

The material sequenced was blood. The TCR sequence derives from a man in his forties with Graves' hyperthyroidism that later progressed to Graves' ophthalmopathy. The rearrangement joins TRBV7-8 to TRBJ2-5; 12 positions agree with TRBD2. CDR3 sequence: CASSLDSSGRGTQYF. The CDR3 DNA follows: TGTGCCAGCAGCTTAGATTCTAGCGGGAGGGGGACCCAGTACTTC.